The present T cell receptor (beta chain) was sequenced within a study of T cells in Graves' hyperthyroidism and ophthalmopathy. Notes on the study in general: Researchers report that a 13 V-J model separated ophthalmopathy from stable hyperthyroidism.

At least ten counts were recorded for this clonotype. Its specificity is unknown. J lost 4 bases, V lost 4 bases, and 10 bases had no gene match. The CDR3 spans 17 residues. Germline CDR1 reads SGHAT; CDR2 reads FQDESV (reference sequence). Patients were excluded for uncontrolled infection, other autoimmune disease, pregnancy or lactation. RNA transcripts gave rise to amplified TCR beta CDR3 regions. During a first-round RT-PCR of the TCR CDR3, the HTBI primer set was used. MiXCR, applied by TCRdb to the multiplex PCR reads, yields one record per CDR3 protein. The sample contains about 560,000 distinct CDR3 sequences, 16% of which appear only once.

Material for sequencing was blood. This chain links TRBV11-1 with TRBJ2-1; 10 bases match TRBD2. The TCR sequence derives from a woman aged 18-35 years with Graves' hyperthyroidism. The CDR3 nucleotides are TGTGCCAGCAGCTCTATTGCCGGGACTAGCGTTTACAATGAGCAGTTCTTC. This codes for CASSSIAGTSVYNEQFF.